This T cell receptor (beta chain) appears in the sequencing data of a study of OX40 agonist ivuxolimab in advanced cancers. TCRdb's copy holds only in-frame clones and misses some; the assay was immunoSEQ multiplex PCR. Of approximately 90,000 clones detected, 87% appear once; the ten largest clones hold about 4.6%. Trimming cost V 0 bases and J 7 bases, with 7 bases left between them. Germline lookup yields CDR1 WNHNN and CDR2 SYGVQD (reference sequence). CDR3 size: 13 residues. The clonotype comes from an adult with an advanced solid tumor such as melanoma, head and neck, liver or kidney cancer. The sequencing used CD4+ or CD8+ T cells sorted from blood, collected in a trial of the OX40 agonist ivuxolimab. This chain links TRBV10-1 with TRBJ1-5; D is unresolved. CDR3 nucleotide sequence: TGCGCCAGCAGTGAGTCGAGGGCGCAGCCCCAGCATTTT. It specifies CASSESRAQPQHF.